A selection of T cell receptor beta chains follows, all from one sample in a study of long-term antiretroviral therapy in people with HIV. Sequenced by immunoSEQ multiplex PCR; TCRdb stores in-frame clones only, minus some. The data contain about 16,000 clones, around 88% of them singletons. The specimen was unsorted PBMCs, collected more than 2.2 years before starting antiretroviral therapy. The receptor set was obtained from a woman aged 30 to 39 with HIV. Each CDR3 is given with its conserved first and last residue. Each record gives: D gene, clone size, V gene, J gene, CDR3 protein, CDR3 DNA. A D gene is named only where the DNA matches it firmly. Some rows have no size entry. The others give once, few or many, or a class for an expanded clone.

>NA|NA|TRBV7-2|TRBJ1-1
CASSSMMNTEAFF
TGTGCCAGCAGCTCTATGATGAACACTGAAGCTTTCTTT
>NA|NA|TRBV7-9|TRBJ1-1
CASSLEGVNTEAFF
TGTGCCAGCAGCTTAGAAGGGGTGAACACTGAAGCTTTCTTT
>NA|once|TRBV6-6|TRBJ1-1
CASSEAWAFF
TGTGCCAGCAGTGAGGCATGGGCTTTCTTT
>NA|few|TRBV4-3|TRBJ2-6
CASSQDPLEDGANVLTF
TGCGCCAGCAGCCAAGATCCTCTGGAGGATGGGGCCAACGTCCTGACTTTC
>NA|once|TRBV5-4|TRBJ2-5
CASSLGPQGGLRETQYF
TGTGCCAGCAGCTTGGGGCCACAGGGAGGTTTGAGGGAGACCCAGTACTTC
>TRBD1|NA|TRBV12-5|TRBJ1-1
CASGLAGTGNTEAFF
TGTGCTAGTGGTTTGGCCGGGACAGGGAACACTGAAGCTTTCTTT
>NA|NA|TRBV6-1|TRBJ2-3
CASSDRNGGGSDTQYF
TGTGCCAGCAGTGATCGTAACGGAGGGGGGTCAGATACGCAGTATTTT
>NA|NA|TRBV6-1|TRBJ1-1
CASREISGSGTEAFF
TGTGCCAGCAGGGAGATCAGTGGATCGGGCACTGAAGCTTTCTTT
>NA|NA|TRBV6-6|TRBJ1-2
CASSYATNYGYTF
TGTGCCAGCAGTTACGCGACTAACTATGGCTACACCTTC
>NA|NA|TRBV19|TRBJ1-5
CASSDTAGDYSNQPQHF
TGTGCCAGTAGCGACACAGCAGGGGACTATAGCAATCAGCCCCAGCATTTT
>TRBD1|NA|TRBV4-3|TRBJ1-3
CASSQDGPGQRSGNTIYF
TGCGCCAGCAGCCAAGATGGCCCGGGACAGCGCTCTGGAAACACCATATATTTT
>TRBD1|NA|TRBV18|TRBJ1-2
CASSPPSTGANYGYTF
TGTGCCAGCTCACCACCGTCGACAGGGGCTAACTATGGCTACACCTTC
>NA|NA|TRBV5-1|TRBJ2-3
CASSLQGTLGADTQYF
TGCGCCAGCAGCTTACAGGGAACGTTGGGGGCAGATACGCAGTATTTT
>NA|NA|TRBV6-6|TRBJ1-4
CASSLTEEGKLFF
TGTGCCAGCAGTCTTACGGAGGAAGGAAAACTGTTTTTT
>TRBD2|NA|TRBV7-6|TRBJ2-5
CASSSAGGETQYF
TGTGCCAGCAGCTCCGCGGGGGGGGAGACCCAGTACTTC
>TRBD1|once|TRBV29-1|TRBJ2-7
CSVEVPGDRVIYEQYF
TGCAGCGTTGAAGTCCCGGGGGACAGGGTGATCTACGAGCAGTACTTC
>TRBD1|NA|TRBV7-2|TRBJ2-5
CASSFNRGTGGFQETQYF
TGTGCCAGCAGCTTTAACAGAGGGACAGGGGGGTTCCAAGAGACCCAGTACTTC
>TRBD2|NA|TRBV5-4|TRBJ2-5
CASSLGSSGGAAETQYF
TGTGCCAGCAGCTTGGGATCTAGCGGGGGGGCTGCGGAGACCCAGTACTTC
>NA|NA|TRBV5-8|TRBJ1-5
CASSLRFSGGGNQPQHF
TGTGCCAGCAGCTTGAGGTTTAGTGGGGGAGGCAATCAGCCCCAGCATTTT
>NA|NA|TRBV2|TRBJ1-2
CAGRDLNYGYTF
TGTGCCGGGCGAGATTTAAACTATGGCTACACCTTC
>NA|NA|TRBV19|TRBJ2-1
CASSMEYYNEQFF
TGTGCCAGTAGTATGGAGTACTACAATGAGCAGTTCTTC
>NA|NA|TRBV19|TRBJ2-6
CASSIAFVSPGANVLTF
TGTGCCAGTAGTATAGCTTTCGTTAGCCCTGGGGCCAACGTCCTGACTTTC
>TRBD1|NA|TRBV27|TRBJ2-2
CASRRDRVTGELFF
TGTGCCAGCCGCCGGGACAGGGTCACCGGGGAGCTGTTTTTT
>NA|NA|TRBV4-3|TRBJ1-1
CASSQVLGAGEAFF
TGCGCCAGCAGCCAAGTCCTCGGCGCGGGTGAAGCTTTCTTT
>NA|NA|TRBV2|TRBJ2-2
CASRENTGELFF
TGTGCCAGCAGGGAAAACACCGGGGAGCTGTTTTTT
>TRBD1|NA|TRBV6-5|TRBJ2-7
CASKIDRDPSYEQYF
TGTGCCAGCAAAATCGACAGGGACCCCTCCTACGAGCAGTACTTC
>TRBD1|once|TRBV4-1|TRBJ2-7
CASSIGQGVSYEQYF
TGCGCCAGCAGCATAGGACAGGGGGTTTCCTACGAGCAGTACTTC
>TRBD1|NA|TRBV5-1|TRBJ1-2
CASSSRTGYNYGYTF
TGCGCCAGCAGCTCCCGGACAGGTTATAACTATGGCTACACCTTC
>NA|few|TRBV2|TRBJ1-2
CASGDKNYGYTF
TGTGCCAGCGGGGACAAGAACTATGGCTACACCTTC
>TRBD1|NA|TRBV10-3|TRBJ2-5
CAISVGQGGQETQYF
TGTGCCATCAGTGTGGGACAGGGAGGGCAAGAGACCCAGTACTTC
>NA|NA|TRBV12-5|TRBJ1-1
CASGLVTNTEAFF
TGTGCTAGTGGTTTGGTTACTAACACTGAAGCTTTCTTT
>NA|NA|TRBV21-1|TRBJ2-7
CASSKRFGEQYF
TGTGCCAGCAGCAAAAGGTTCGGCGAGCAGTACTTC
>TRBD1|NA|TRBV6-6|TRBJ1-3
CASSYVQGGPGNTIYF
TGTGCCAGCAGTTACGTTCAGGGGGGACCTGGAAACACCATATATTTT
>NA|few|TRBV14|TRBJ1-1
CASGRQQNTEAFF
TGTGCCAGTGGCAGGCAGCAGAACACTGAAGCTTTCTTT
>NA|NA|TRBV4-3|TRBJ2-2
CASSQDGVTGELFF
TGCGCCAGCAGCCAAGATGGGGTAACCGGGGAGCTGTTTTTT
>NA|NA|TRBV19|TRBJ1-1
CASSGQSNTEAFF
TGTGCCAGTAGCGGACAGTCGAACACTGAAGCTTTCTTT
>TRBD1|NA|TRBV5-1|TRBJ2-2
CASSLDRAPSNTGELTGELFF
TGCGCCAGCAGCTTGGATCGGGCTCCGAGCAATACAGGGGAGTTGACCGGGGAGCTGTTTTTT
>NA|NA|TRBV15|TRBJ2-1
CATSRAGLSYNEQFF
TGTGCCACCAGCAGAGCGGGGCTCTCCTACAATGAGCAGTTCTTC
>NA|NA|TRBV18|TRBJ2-7
CASSPGTGLNEQYF
TGTGCCAGCTCCCCAGGTACAGGCCTCAACGAGCAGTACTTC
>NA|NA|TRBV6-4|TRBJ2-7
CASSDPYRDPSSEQYF
TGTGCCAGCAGTGACCCTTACAGGGACCCATCCTCCGAGCAGTACTTC